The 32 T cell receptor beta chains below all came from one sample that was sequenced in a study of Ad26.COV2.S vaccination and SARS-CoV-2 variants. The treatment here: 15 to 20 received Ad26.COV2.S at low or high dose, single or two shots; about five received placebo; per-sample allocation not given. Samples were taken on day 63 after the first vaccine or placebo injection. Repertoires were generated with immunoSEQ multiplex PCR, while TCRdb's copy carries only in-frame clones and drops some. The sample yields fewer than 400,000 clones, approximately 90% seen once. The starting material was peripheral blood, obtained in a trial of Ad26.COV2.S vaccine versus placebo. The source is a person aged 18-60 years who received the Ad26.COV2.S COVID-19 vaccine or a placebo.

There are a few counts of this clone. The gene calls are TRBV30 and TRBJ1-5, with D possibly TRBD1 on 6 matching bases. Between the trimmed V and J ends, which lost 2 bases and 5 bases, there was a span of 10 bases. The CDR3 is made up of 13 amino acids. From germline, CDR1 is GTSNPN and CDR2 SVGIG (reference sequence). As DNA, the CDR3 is TGTGCCTGGAGTTCAAACAGGGATCAGCCCCAGCATTTT. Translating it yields CAWSSNRDQPQHF.

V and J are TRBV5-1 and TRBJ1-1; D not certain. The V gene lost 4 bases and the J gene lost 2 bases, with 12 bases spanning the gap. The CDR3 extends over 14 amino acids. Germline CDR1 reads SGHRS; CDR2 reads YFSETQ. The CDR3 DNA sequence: TGCGCCAGCAGCACGGACGGACTTAACACTGAAGCTTTCTTT. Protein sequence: CASSTDGLNTEAFF.

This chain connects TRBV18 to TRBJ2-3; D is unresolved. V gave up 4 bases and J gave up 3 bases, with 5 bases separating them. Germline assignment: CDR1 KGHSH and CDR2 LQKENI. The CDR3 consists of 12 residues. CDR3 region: CASSLGTDTQYF. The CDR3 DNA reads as TGTGCCAGCTCACTTGGGACAGATACGCAGTATTTT.

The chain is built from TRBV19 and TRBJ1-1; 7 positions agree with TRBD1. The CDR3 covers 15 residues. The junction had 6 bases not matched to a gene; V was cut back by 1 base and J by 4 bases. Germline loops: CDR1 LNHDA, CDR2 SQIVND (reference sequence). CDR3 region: CASSIVTGAITEAFF. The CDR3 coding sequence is TGTGCCAGTAGTATAGTTACAGGGGCGATCACTGAAGCTTTCTTT. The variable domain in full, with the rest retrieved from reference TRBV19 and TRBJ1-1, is DGGITQSPKYLFRKEGQNVTLSCEQNLNHDAMYWYRQDPGQGLRLIYYSQIVNDFQKGDIAEGYSVSREKKESFPLTVTSAQKNPTAFYLCASSIVTGAITEAFFGQGTRLTVV.

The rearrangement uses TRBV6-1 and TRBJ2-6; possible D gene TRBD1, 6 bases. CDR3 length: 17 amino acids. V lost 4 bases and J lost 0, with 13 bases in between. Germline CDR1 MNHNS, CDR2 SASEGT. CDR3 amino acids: CASSARTASSGANVLTF. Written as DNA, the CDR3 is TGTGCCAGCAGTGCCCGGACAGCAAGCTCTGGGGCCAACGTCCTGACTTTC.

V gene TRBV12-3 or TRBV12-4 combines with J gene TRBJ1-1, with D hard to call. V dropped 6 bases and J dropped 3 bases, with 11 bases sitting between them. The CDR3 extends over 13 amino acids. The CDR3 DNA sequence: TGTGCCAGCAGCCTTTTAGAGCACACTGAAGCTTTCTTT. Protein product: CASSLLEHTEAFF.

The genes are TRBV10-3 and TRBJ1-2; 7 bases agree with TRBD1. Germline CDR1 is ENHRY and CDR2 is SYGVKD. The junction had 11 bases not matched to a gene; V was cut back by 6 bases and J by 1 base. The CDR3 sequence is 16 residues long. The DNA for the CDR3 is TGTGCCATCAGACACTACAGGGGCGAGAATAACTATGGCTACACCTTC. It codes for CAIRHYRGENNYGYTF.

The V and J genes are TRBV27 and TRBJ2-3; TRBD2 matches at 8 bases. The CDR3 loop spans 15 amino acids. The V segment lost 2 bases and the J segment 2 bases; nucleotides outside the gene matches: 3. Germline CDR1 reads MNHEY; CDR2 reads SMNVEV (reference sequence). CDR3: CASSLAGGFTDTQYF. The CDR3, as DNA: TGTGCCAGCAGTTTAGCGGGAGGATTCACAGATACGCAGTATTTT.

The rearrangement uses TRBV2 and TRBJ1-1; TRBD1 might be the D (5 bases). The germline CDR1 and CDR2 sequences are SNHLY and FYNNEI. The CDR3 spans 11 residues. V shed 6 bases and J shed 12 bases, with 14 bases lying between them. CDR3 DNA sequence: TGTGCCAGCAGCGGGGACCGACGACCTTTCTTT. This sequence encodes CASSGDRRPFF.

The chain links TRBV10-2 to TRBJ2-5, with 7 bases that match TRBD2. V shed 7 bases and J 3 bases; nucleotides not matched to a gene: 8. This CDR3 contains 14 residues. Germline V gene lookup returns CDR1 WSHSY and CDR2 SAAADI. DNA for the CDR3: TGCGCCAGCACCGAGTGGGGGGGAGAAGAGACCCAGTACTTC. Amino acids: CASTEWGGEETQYF.

The CDR3 nucleotides are TGTGCCAGCAGCTTGATCTATACAGGGGCGTATGGCTACACCTTC. Encoded protein: CASSLIYTGAYGYTF. This chain connects TRBV5-6 to TRBJ1-2; 7 bases agree with TRBD1. CDR3 length: 15 amino acids. Trimming removed 1 base from V and 5 bases from J; junction bases left unmatched: 8. The germline gives CDR1 SGHDT, CDR2 YYEEEE. Full variable domain (missing parts from reference TRBV5-6 and TRBJ1-2): DAGVTQSPTHLIKTRGQQVTLRCSPKSGHDTVSWYQQALGQGPQFIFQYYEEEERQRGNFPDRFSGHQFPNYSSELNVNALLLGDSALYLCASSLIYTGAYGYTFGSGTRLTVV.

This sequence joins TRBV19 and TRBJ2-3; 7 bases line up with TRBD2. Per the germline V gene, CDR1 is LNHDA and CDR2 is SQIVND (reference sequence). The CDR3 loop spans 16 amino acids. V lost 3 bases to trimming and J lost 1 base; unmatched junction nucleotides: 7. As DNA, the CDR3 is TGTGCCAGTAGTATGATGGCGGGGGAGCGCACAGATACGCAGTATTTT. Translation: CASSMMAGERTDTQYF.

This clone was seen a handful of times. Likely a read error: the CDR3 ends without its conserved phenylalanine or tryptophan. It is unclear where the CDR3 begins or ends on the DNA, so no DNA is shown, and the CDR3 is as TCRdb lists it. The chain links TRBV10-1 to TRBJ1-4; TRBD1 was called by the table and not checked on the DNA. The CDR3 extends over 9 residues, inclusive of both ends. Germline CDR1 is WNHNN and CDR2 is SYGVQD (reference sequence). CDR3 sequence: CASSEIQFP.

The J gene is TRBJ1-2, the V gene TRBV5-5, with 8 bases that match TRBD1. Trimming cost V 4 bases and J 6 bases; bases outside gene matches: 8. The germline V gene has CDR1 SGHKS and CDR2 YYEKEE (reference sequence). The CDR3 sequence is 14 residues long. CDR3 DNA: TGTGCCAGCAGCCCCGGACAGGGCCTGGATGGCTACACCTTC. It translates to CASSPGQGLDGYTF. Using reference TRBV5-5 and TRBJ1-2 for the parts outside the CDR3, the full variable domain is DAGVTQSPTHLIKTRGQQVTLRCSPISGHKSVSWYQQVLGQGPQFIFQYYEKEERGRGNFPDRFSARQFPNYSSELNVNALLLGDSALYLCASSPGQGLDGYTFGSGTRLTVV.

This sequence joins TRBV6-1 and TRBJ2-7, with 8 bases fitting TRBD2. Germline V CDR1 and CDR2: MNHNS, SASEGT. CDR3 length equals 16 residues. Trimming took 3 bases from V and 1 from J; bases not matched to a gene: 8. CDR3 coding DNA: TGTGCCAGCAGTGAGCAGCGGGGGTTGTATTCCTACGAGCAGTACTTC. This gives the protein CASSEQRGLYSYEQYF.

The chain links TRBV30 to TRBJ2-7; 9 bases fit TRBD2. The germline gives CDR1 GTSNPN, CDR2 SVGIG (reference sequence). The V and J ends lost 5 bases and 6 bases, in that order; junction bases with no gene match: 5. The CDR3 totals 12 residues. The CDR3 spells CAWASGVGEQYF. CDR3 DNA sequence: TGTGCCTGGGCTAGCGGGGTAGGCGAGCAGTACTTC. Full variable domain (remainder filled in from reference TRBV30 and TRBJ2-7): SQTIHQWPATLVQPVGSPLSLECTVEGTSNPNLYWYRQAAGRGLQLLFYSVGIGQISSEVPQNLSASRPQDRQFILSSKKLLLSDSGFYLCAWASGVGEQYFGPGTRLTVT.

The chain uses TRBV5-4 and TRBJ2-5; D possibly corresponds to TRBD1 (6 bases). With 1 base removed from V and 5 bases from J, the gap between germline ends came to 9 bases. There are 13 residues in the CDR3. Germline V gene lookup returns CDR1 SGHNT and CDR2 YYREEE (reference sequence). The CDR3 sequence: CASSLTGSETQYF. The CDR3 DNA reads TGTGCCAGCAGCTTGACAGGGAGCGAGACCCAGTACTTC.

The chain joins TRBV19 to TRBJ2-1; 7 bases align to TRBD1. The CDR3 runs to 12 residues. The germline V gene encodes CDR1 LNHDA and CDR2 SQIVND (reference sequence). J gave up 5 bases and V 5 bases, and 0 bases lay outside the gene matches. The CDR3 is CASSDRDNEQFF. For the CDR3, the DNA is TGTGCCAGTAGTGACAGGGACAATGAGCAGTTCTTC.

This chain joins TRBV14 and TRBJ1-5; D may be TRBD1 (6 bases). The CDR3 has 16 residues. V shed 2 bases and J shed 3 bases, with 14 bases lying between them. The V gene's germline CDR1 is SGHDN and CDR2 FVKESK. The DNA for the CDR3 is TGTGCCAGCAGCCAATCGATGGACAGCCCCAATCAGCCCCAGCATTTT. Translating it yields CASSQSMDSPNQPQHF.

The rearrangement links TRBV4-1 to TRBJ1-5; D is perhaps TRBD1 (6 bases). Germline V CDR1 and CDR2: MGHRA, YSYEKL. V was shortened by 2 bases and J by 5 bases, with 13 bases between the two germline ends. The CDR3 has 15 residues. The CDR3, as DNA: TGCGCCAGCAGCCAACAGGGGCTTCTGGATCAGCCCCAGCATTTT. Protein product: CASSQQGLLDQPQHF.

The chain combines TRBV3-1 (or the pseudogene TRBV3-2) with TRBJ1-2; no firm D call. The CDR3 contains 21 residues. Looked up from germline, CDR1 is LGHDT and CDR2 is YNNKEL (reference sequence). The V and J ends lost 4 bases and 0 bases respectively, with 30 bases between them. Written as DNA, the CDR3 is TGTGCCAGCAGCCTCCTTATCGCGAACGAGGTGCGGACTGCAGCTAACTATGGCTACACCTTC. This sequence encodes CASSLLIANEVRTAANYGYTF.

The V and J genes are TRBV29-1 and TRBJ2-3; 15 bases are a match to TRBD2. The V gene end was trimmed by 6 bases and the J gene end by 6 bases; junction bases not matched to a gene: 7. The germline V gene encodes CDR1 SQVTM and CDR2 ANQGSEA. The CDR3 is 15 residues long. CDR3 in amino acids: CSVARTSGGVDTQYF. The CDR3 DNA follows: TGCAGCGTCGCCCGGACTAGCGGGGGGGTGGATACGCAGTATTTT.

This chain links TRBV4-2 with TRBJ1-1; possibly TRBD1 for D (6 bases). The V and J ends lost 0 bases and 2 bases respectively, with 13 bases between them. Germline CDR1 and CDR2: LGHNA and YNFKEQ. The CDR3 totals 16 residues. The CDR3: CASSQDPHRENTEAFF. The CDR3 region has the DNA TGTGCCAGCAGCCAAGATCCCCACAGGGAAAACACTGAAGCTTTCTTT.

This CDR3 is CASSRDSWEKLFF. The CDR3 DNA reads as TGTGCCAGCAGCAGAGACAGTTGGGAAAAACTGTTTTTT. J is TRBJ1-4 and V is TRBV11-2; perhaps TRBD1 as D (5 bases). CDR3 length equals 13 residues. Germline V lookup: CDR1 SGHAT, CDR2 FQNNGV. Trimming took 5 bases from V and 8 from J, leaving 12 bases between them.

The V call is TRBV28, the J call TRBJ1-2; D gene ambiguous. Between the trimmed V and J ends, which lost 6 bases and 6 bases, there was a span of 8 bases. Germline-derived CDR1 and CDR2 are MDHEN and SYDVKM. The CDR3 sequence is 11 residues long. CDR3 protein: CASSPQNGYTF. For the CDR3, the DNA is TGTGCCAGCAGCCCCCAGAATGGCTACACCTTC.

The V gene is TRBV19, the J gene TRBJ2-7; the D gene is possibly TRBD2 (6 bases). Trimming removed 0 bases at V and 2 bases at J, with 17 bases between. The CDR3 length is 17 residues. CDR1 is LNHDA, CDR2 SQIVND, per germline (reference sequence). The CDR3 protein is CASSIDLGAGKTYEQYF. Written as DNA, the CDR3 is TGTGCCAGTAGTATAGATCTGGGAGCGGGCAAGACCTACGAGCAGTACTTC.

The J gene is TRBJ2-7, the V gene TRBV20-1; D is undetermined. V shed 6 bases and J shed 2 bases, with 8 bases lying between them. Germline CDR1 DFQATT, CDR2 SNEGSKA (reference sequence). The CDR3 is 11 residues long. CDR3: CSARSPYEQYF. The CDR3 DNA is TGCAGTGCCCGGAGTCCCTACGAGCAGTACTTC.

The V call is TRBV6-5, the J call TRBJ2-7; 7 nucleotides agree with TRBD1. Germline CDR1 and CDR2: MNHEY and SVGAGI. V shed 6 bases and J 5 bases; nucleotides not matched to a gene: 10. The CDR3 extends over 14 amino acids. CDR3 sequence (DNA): TGTGCCAGCAGGTCGGACGTAGGGACAGACGAGCAGTACTTC. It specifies CASRSDVGTDEQYF.

Here the CDR3 reads CASSLLGALKTQYF. As DNA, the CDR3 is TGTGCCAGCAGTTTATTGGGGGCTTTGAAGACCCAGTACTTC. This chain joins TRBV27 and TRBJ2-5, with D possibly TRBD1 on 6 matching bases. Trimming pared 1 base from V and 6 bases from J, leaving 12 bases between. Germline values: CDR1 MNHEY, CDR2 SMNVEV (reference sequence). The CDR3 is 14 amino acids.

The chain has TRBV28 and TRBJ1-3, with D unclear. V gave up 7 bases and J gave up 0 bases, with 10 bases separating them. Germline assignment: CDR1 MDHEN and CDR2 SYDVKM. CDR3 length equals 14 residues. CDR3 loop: CASNRVGSGNTIYF. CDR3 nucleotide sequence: TGTGCCAGCAACCGTGTAGGCTCTGGAAACACCATATATTTT. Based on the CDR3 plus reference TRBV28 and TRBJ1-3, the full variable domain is DVKVTQSSRYLVKRTGEKVFLECVQDMDHENMFWYRQDPGLGLRLIYFSYDVKMKEKGDIPEGYSVSREKKERFSLILESASTNQTSMYLCASNRVGSGNTIYFGEGSWLTVV.

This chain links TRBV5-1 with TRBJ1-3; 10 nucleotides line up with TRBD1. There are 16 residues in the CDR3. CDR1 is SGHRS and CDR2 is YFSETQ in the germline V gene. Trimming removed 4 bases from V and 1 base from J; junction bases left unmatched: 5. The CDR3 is CASSPGQGISGNTIYF. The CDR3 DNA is TGCGCCAGCAGCCCGGGACAGGGGATTTCTGGAAACACCATATATTTT.

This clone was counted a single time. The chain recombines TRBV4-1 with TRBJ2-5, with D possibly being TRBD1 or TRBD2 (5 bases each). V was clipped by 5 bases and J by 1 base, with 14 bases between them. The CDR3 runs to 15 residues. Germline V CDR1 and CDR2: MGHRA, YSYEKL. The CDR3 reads CASSVGGRFQETQYF. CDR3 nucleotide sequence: TGCGCCAGCAGCGTTGGGGGACGCTTCCAAGAGACCCAGTACTTC.